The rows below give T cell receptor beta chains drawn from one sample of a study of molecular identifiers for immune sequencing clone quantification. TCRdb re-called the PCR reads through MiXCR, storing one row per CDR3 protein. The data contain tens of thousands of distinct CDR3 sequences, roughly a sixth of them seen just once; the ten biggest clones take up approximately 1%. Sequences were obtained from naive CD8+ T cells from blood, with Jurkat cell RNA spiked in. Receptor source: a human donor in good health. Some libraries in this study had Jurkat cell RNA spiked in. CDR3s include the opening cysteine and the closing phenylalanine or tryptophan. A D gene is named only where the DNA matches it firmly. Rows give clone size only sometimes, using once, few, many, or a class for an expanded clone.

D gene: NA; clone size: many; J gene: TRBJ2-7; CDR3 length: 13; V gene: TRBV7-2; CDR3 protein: CASSLFLGLEQYF; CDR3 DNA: TGTGCCAGCAGCTTATTTCTTGGTCTCGAGCAGTACTTC
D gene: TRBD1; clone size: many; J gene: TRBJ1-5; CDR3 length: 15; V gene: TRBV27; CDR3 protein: CASSYAGGRDQPQHF; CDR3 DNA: TGTGCCAGCAGTTATGCAGGGGGTAGGGATCAGCCCCAGCATTTT
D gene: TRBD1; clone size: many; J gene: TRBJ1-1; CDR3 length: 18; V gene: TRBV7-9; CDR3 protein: CASSSSPLLQGLNTEAFF; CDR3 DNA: TGTGCCAGCAGCTCCAGTCCACTACTACAGGGGCTGAACACTGAAGCTTTCTTT
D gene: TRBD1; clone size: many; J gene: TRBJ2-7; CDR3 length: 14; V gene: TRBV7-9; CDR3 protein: CASSSGTGGYEQYF; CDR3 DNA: TGTGCCAGCAGCTCAGGGACAGGGGGCTACGAGCAGTACTTC
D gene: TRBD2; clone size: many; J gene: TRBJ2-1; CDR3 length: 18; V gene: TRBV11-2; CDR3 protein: CASRVSGTSGGNYNEQFF; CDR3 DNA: TGTGCCAGCAGGGTATCTGGGACTAGCGGGGGCAACTACAATGAGCAGTTCTTC
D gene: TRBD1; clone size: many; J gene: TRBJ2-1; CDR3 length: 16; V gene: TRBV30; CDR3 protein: CAWSPPDRVVFDEQFF; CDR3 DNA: TGTGCCTGGAGTCCCCCCGACAGGGTTGTGTTTGATGAGCAGTTCTTC
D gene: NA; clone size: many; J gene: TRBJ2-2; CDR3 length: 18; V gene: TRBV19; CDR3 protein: CASSFIVLGTKNTGELFF; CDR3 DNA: TGTGCCAGTAGTTTCATCGTTTTGGGGACAAAGAACACCGGGGAGCTGTTTTTT
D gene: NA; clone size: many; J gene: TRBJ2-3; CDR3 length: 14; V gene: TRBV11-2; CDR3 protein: CASSLVAATDTQYF; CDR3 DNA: TGTGCCAGCAGCTTAGTAGCGGCCACAGATACGCAGTATTTT
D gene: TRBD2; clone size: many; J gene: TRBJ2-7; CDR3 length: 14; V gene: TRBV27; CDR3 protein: CASRARGGFDEQYF; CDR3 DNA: TGTGCCAGCAGGGCCCGGGGGGGGTTCGACGAGCAGTACTTC
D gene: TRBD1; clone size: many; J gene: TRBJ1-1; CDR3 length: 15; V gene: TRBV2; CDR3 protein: CASSEFTGDFTEAFF; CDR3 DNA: TGTGCCAGCAGTGAATTTACAGGGGACTTCACTGAAGCTTTCTTT
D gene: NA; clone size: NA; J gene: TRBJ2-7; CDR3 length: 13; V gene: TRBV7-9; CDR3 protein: CASSAPEGYEQYF; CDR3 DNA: TGTGCCAGCAGCGCCCCGGAGGGTTACGAGCAGTACTTC
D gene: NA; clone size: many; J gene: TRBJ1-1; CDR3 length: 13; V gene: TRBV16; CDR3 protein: CASSQFKNTEAFF; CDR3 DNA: TGTGCCAGCAGCCAATTCAAGAACACTGAAGCTTTCTTT
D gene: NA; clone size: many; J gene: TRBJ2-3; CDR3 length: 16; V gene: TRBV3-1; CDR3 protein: CASSPPGVTSTDTQYF; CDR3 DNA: TGTGCCAGCAGCCCCCCAGGGGTCACTAGCACAGATACGCAGTATTTT
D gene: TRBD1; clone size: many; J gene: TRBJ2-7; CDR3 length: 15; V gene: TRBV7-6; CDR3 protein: CASSLEGQNFYEQYF; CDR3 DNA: TGTGCCAGCAGCTTAGAGGGACAGAATTTTTACGAGCAGTACTTC
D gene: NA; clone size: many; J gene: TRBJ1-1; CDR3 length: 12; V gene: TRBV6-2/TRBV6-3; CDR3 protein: CASSPVNTEAFF; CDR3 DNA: TGTGCCAGCAGTCCGGTGAACACTGAAGCTTTCTTT
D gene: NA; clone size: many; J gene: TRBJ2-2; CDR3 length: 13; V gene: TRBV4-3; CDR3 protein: CASSQGGTGELFF; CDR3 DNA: TGCGCCAGCAGCCAGGGGGGAACCGGGGAGCTGTTTTTT
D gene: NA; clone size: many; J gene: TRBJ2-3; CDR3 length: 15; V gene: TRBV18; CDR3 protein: CASSPRGTLPDTQYF; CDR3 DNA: TGTGCCAGCTCACCCCGAGGAACATTGCCAGATACGCAGTATTTT
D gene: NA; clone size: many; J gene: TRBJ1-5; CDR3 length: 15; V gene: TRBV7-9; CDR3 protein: CASSPPGTENQPQHF; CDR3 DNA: TGTGCCAGCAGCCCCCCGGGTACAGAAAATCAGCCCCAGCATTTT
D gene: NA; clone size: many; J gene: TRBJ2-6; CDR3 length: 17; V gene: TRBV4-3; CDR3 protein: CASSQRLWASGANVLTF; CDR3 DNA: TGCGCCAGCAGCCAACGGCTATGGGCCTCCGGGGCCAACGTCCTGACTTTC
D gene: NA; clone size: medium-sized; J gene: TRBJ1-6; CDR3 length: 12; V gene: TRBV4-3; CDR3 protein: CASSQGGSPLHF; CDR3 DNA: TGCGCCAGCAGCCAAGGTGGTTCACCCCTCCACTTT
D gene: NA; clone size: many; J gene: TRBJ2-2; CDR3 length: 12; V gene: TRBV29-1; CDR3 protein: CSVELGTGELFF; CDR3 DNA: TGCAGCGTTGAATTAGGGACCGGGGAGCTGTTTTTT
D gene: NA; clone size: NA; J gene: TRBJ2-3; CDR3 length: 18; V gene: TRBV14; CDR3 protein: CASSQDPGLAGRTDTQYF; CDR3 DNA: TGTGCCAGCAGCCAAGATCCCGGGCTTGCGGGGCGCACAGATACGCAGTATTTT
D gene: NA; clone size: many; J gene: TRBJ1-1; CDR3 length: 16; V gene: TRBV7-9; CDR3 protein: CASSPTWEGTNTEAFF; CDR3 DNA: TGTGCCAGCAGCCCAACCTGGGAGGGAACCAACACTGAAGCTTTCTTT
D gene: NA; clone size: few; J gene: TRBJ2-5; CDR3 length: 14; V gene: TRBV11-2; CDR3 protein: CASSWGSPRETQYF; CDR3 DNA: TGTGCCAGCAGCTGGGGCTCACCCAGGGAGACCCAGTACTTC
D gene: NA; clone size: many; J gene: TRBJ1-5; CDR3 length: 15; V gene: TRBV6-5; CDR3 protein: CASSPDGLSNQPQHF; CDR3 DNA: TGTGCCAGCAGCCCGGACGGACTTAGCAATCAGCCCCAGCATTTT
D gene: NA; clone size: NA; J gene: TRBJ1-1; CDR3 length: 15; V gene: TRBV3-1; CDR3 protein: CASSQGVGGNTEAFF; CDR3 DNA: TGTGCCAGCAGCCAAGGAGTGGGGGGCAACACTGAAGCTTTCTTT
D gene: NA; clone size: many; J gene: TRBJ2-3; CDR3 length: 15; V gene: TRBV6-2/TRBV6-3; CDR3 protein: CASQDRFGGEDTQYF; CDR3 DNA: TGTGCCAGCCAAGACAGGTTTGGGGGGGAAGATACGCAGTATTTT
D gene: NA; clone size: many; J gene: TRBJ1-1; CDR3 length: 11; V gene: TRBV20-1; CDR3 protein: CSAYLNTEAFF; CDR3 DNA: TGCAGTGCTTACCTGAACACTGAAGCTTTCTTT
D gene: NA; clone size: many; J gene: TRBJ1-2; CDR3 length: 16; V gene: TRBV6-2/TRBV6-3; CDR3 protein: CASSYSSWRGEYGYTF; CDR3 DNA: TGTGCCAGCAGTTACTCCTCCTGGAGGGGCGAGTATGGCTACACCTTC
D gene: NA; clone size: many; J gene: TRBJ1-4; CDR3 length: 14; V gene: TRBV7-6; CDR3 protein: CASSFGGRGEKLFF; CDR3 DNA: TGTGCCAGCAGCTTTGGAGGCAGAGGTGAAAAACTGTTTTTT
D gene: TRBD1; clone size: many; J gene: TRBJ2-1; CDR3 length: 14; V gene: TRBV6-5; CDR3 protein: CASSGTGGVDEQFF; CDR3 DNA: TGTGCCAGCAGCGGGACAGGGGGTGTCGATGAGCAGTTCTTC
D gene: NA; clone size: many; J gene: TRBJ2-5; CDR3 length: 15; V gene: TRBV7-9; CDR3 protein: CASSLARDTQETQYF; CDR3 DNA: TGTGCCAGCAGCTTAGCGCGGGACACTCAAGAGACCCAGTACTTC
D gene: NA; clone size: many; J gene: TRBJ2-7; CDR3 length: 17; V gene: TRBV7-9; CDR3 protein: CASSESPPSASENEQYF; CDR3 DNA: TGTGCCAGCAGCGAGTCCCCCCCCTCGGCGTCAGAGAACGAGCAGTACTTC
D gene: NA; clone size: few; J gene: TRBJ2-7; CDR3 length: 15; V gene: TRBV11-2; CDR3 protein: CASSWDTQSSYEQYF; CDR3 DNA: TGTGCCAGCAGCTGGGACACCCAGAGCTCCTACGAGCAGTACTTC
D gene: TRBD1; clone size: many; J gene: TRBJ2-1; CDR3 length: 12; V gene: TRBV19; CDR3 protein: CASSADRAEQFF; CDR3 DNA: TGTGCCAGTAGTGCGGACAGGGCCGAGCAGTTCTTC
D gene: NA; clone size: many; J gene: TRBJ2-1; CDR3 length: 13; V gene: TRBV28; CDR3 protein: CASSLKWGSEQFF; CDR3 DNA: TGTGCCAGCAGTCTCAAATGGGGTAGTGAGCAGTTCTTC
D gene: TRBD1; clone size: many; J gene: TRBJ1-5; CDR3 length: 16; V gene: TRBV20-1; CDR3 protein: CSARDFRDSVNQPQHF; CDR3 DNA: TGCAGTGCTAGAGATTTTAGGGACAGCGTCAATCAGCCCCAGCATTTT
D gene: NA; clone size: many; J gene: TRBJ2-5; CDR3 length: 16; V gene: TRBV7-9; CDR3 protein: CASSLGSRLYQETQYF; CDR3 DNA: TGTGCCAGCAGCTTAGGTTCCCGGTTGTACCAAGAGACCCAGTACTTC
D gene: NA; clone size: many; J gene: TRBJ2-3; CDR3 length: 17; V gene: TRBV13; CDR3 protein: CASSNRRGSVRTDTQYF; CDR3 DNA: TGTGCCAGCAGCAACAGGAGAGGGAGCGTTCGCACAGATACGCAGTATTTT
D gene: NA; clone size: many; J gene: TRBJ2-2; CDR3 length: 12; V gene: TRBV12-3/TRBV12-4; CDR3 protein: CASSLGTGELFF; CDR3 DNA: TGTGCCAGCAGTTTGGGGACCGGGGAGCTGTTTTTT
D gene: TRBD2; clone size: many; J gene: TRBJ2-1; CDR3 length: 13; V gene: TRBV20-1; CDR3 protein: CSARDGLAGGNFF; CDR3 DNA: TGCAGTGCTAGAGATGGTCTAGCGGGAGGAAATTTCTTC
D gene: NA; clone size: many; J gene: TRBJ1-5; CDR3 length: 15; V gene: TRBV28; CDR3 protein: CASSGDTHSNQPQHF; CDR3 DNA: TGTGCCAGCAGTGGGGACACTCATAGCAATCAGCCCCAGCATTTT
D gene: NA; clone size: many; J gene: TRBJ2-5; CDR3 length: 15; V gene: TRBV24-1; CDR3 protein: CATSDFKQGKETQYF; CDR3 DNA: TGTGCCACCAGTGATTTTAAGCAGGGGAAAGAGACCCAGTACTTC
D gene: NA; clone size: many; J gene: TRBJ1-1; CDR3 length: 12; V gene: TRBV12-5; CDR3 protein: CASGLSITEAFF; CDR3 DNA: TGTGCTAGTGGTTTGAGCATCACTGAAGCTTTCTTT
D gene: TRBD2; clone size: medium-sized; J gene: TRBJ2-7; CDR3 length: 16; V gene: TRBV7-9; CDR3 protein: CASSPVAGGPSYEQYF; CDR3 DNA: TGTGCCAGCAGCCCGGTAGCGGGAGGGCCTTCCTACGAGCAGTACTTC
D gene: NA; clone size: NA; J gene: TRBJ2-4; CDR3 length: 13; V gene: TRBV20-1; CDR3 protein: CSATRDSENIQYF; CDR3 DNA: TGCAGTGCCACCCGGGACTCGGAAAACATTCAGTACTTC
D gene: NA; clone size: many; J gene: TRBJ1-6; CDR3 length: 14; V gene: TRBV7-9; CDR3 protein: CASSERYGNSPLHF; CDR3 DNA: TGTGCCAGCAGCGAACGATACGGAAATTCACCCCTCCACTTT
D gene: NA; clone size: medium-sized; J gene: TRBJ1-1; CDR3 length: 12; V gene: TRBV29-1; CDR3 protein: CSVEGESTEAFF; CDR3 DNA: TGCAGCGTTGAAGGGGAGTCAACTGAAGCTTTCTTT
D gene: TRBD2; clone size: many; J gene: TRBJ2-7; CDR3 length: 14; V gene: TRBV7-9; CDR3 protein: CASSPTSESYEQYF; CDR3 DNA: TGTGCCAGCAGCCCGACTAGCGAGTCCTACGAGCAGTACTTC
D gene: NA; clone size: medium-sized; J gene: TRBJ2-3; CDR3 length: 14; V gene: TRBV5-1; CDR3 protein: CASSLGYSTDTQYF; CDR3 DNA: TGCGCCAGCAGCTTGGGTTACAGCACAGATACGCAGTATTTT
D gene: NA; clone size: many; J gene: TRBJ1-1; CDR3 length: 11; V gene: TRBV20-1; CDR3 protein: CSAYRNTEAFF; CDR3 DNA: TGCAGTGCTTACCGGAACACTGAAGCTTTCTTT
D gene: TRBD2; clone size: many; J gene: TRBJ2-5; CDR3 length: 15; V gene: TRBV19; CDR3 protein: CASSKGLAGVETQYF; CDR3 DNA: TGTGCCAGTAGTAAAGGACTAGCGGGAGTTGAGACCCAGTACTTC
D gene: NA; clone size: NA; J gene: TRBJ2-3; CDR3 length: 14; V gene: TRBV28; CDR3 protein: CASSLTGATDTQYF; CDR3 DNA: TGTGCCAGCAGTTTAACGGGAGCCACAGATACGCAGTATTTT
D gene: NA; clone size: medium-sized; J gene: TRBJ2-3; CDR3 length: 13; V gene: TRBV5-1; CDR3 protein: CASMLGLEDTQYF; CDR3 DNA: TGCGCCAGCATGTTGGGGTTAGAAGATACGCAGTATTTT